The 15 T cell receptor beta chains below were found in one sample sequenced in a study of cytomegalovirus exposure and HLA in healthy donors. The primer mix had 60 Vbeta and 13 Jbeta primers. Here immunoSEQ multiplex PCR was the method, and the copy in TCRdb shows in-frame clones only, minus some. The sample includes 150,000 to 200,000 clones, around 86% of them seen just once. Sequencing was performed on PBMCs. These receptor sequences come from a man aged 50 to 59 in good health and CMV-seropositive.

The rearrangement links TRBV7-8 to TRBJ2-1, with TRBD1 identical over 7 bases. The J segment lost 0 bases and the V segment lost 5 bases, leaving 4 bases of the junction unmatched. This CDR3 is 15 amino acids long. CDR1 and CDR2 from the germline V gene are SGHVS and FQNEAQ. The DNA for the CDR3 is TGTGCCAGCAGCCCCCGGGACAGCTCCTACAATGAGCAGTTCTTC. Protein product: CASSPRDSSYNEQFF.

The rearrangement joins TRBV6-5 to TRBJ1-4, with 7 bases fitting TRBD1. In germline, CDR1 is MNHEY, CDR2 SVGAGI. With 6 bases clipped from V and 3 bases from J, the junction kept 7 bases outside the gene matches. The CDR3 sequence is 15 residues long. This CDR3 is CASSRQGQSNEKLFF. In nucleotides, the CDR3 is TGTGCCAGCAGCCGACAGGGACAGTCTAATGAAAAACTGTTTTTT.

The genes are TRBV13 and TRBJ2-3; weak D call: TRBD2 (5 bases). Germline CDR1 is PRHDT and CDR2 is FYEKMQ (reference sequence). This CDR3 region has 12 residues. Deletions cut 9 bases from V and 4 bases from J, with 11 bases between. The CDR3 reads CASNAGADTQYF. The CDR3 DNA follows: TGTGCCAGTAACGCGGGTGCAGATACGCAGTATTTT.

V gene TRBV27 combines with J gene TRBJ1-1; TRBD1 matches at 12 bases. Germline-derived CDR1 and CDR2 are MNHEY and SMNVEV (reference sequence). V was clipped by 4 bases and J by 5 bases; unmatched bases: 5. The length of the CDR3 is 15 residues. CDR3 sequence reads: CASSSGTGGRTEAFF. DNA for the CDR3: TGTGCCAGCAGTTCGGGGACAGGGGGCCGAACTGAAGCTTTCTTT.

The chain joins TRBV5-1 to TRBJ1-1; 8 bases align to TRBD1. The V and J ends lost 0 bases and 6 bases, in that order; junction bases with no gene match: 10. CDR1 SGHRS and CDR2 YFSETQ come from the germline V gene. This CDR3 is built from 16 residues. The CDR3 is CASSLGQPTGVAEAFF. The CDR3, as DNA: TGCGCCAGCAGCTTGGGACAGCCGACAGGGGTGGCTGAAGCTTTCTTT.

This clone was detected only a few times. V is TRBV6-5 and J is TRBJ2-6; D may be TRBD1 (6 bases). Germline loops: CDR1 MNHEY, CDR2 SVGAGI. V lost 4 bases to trimming and J lost 0 bases, with 10 bases between them. CDR3 length: 16 amino acids. The CDR3 nucleotides read TGTGCCAGCAGTTTCAGCAGGGGCTCTGGGGCCAACGTCCTGACTTTC. As protein: CASSFSRGSGANVLTF.

The chain combines TRBV7-9 with TRBJ2-3, with TRBD2 identical over 9 bases. After removal of 0 bases from V and 1 base from J, the junction contained 2 bases not matched to a gene. The CDR3 has 16 amino acids. CDR1 is SEHNR and CDR2 is FQNEAQ in the germline V gene (reference sequence). CDR3 nucleotide sequence: TGTGCCAGCAGCTTAGCAGCGGGAGGAGGCACAGATACGCAGTATTTT. Its translation: CASSLAAGGGTDTQYF. Full variable domain (missing parts from reference TRBV7-9 and TRBJ2-3): DTGVSQNPRHKITKRGQNVTFRCDPISEHNRLYWYRQTLGQGPEFLTYFQNEAQLEKSRLLSDRFSAERPKGSFSTLEIQRTEQGDSAMYLCASSLAAGGGTDTQYFGPGTRLTVL.

This clone was recorded only once. The V call is TRBV2, the J call TRBJ2-6; unclear D gene. V was shortened by 8 bases and J by 3 bases, with 5 bases between the two germline ends. The CDR3 is 12 residues long. Germline V gene data show CDR1 as SNHLY and CDR2 as FYNNEI. CDR3: CASSYGANVLTF. The DNA of the CDR3 is TGTGCCAGCTCGTATGGGGCCAACGTCCTGACTTTC.

V and J are TRBV5-4 and TRBJ2-5; possible D gene TRBD2, 7 bases. The tail of the sequence fits TRBJ2-7 better, so the J call may be wrong. The CDR3 has 14 amino acids. Germline values: CDR1 SGHNT, CDR2 YYREEE (reference sequence). This chain's CDR3 is CASSFIRGADEQYF. CDR3 nucleotides: TGTGCCAGCAGCTTTATCCGGGGGGCCGACGAGCAGTACTTC.

This clone was observed a single time. The chain recombines TRBV6-1 with TRBJ2-1; D unclear. This CDR3 is 15 amino acids long. Germline V lookup: CDR1 MNHNS, CDR2 SASEGT. Trimming pared 0 bases from V and 4 bases from J, leaving 10 bases between. CDR3 coding DNA: TGTGCCAGCAGTGAAGCCGACACTTATTACAATGAGCAGTTCTTC. Protein product: CASSEADTYYNEQFF.

This rearrangement joins TRBV29-1 to TRBJ1-3, with 9 bases that match TRBD1. The CDR3 length is 19 residues. CDR1 is SQVTM, CDR2 ANQGSEA, per germline. With V trimmed by 1 base and J by 0 bases, 13 bases remained unmatched. As DNA, the CDR3 is TGCAGCGTTGAAGGGCGAGCTAGACAGGGGGGGGACTCTGGAAACACCATATATTTT. This codes for CSVEGRARQGGDSGNTIYF.

The rearrangement uses TRBV11-2 and TRBJ2-5; D remains ambiguous. The CDR3 consists of 15 residues. Trimming took 5 bases from V and 2 from J, leaving 15 bases between them. Germline-derived CDR1 and CDR2 are SGHAT and FQNNGV. The CDR3 sequence: CASSPRTANQETQYF. The CDR3 DNA is TGTGCCAGCAGCCCCCGAACAGCAAATCAAGAGACCCAGTACTTC.

The chain employs TRBV6-1 and TRBJ2-7; D not resolved. The CDR3 runs to 13 residues. Trimming took off 1 base at V and 4 bases at J, with 8 bases between the two ends. CDR1 and CDR2 (germline): MNHNS, SASEGT. The CDR3 spells CASSEVSVYEQYF. CDR3 coding DNA: TGTGCCAGCAGTGAAGTTTCGGTGTACGAGCAGTACTTC.

This clone has a single count. The J gene is TRBJ2-7, the V gene TRBV11-2, with 7 bases identical to TRBD2. The germline gives CDR1 SGHAT, CDR2 FQNNGV. The CDR3 is made up of 14 amino acids. Losses at the gene ends were 5 bases for V and 5 bases for J; bases not matched to a gene: 9. The CDR3 DNA reads as TGTGCCAGCAGCCGGACTAGAGGGTGGAACGAGCAGTACTTC. This translates into CASSRTRGWNEQYF.

This rearrangement joins TRBV7-2 to TRBJ1-5; D remains unclear. Looked up from germline, CDR1 is SGHTA and CDR2 is FQGNSA. The CDR3 has 15 residues. Trimming cost V 5 bases and J 0 bases, with 11 bases left between them. The CDR3 protein is CASSPSISSNQPQHF. In DNA, the CDR3 is TGTGCCAGCAGCCCCAGTATAAGTAGCAATCAGCCCCAGCATTTT.